Shown below are 32 T cell receptor beta chains from a single sample sequenced in a study of cytomegalovirus exposure and HLA in healthy donors (dated by TCRdb to the late 2010s). The library was prepared using the immunoSEQ multiplex PCR assay. For the multiplex PCR, a mixture combining 60 forward primers for TCR Vbeta segments and 13 reverse primers for TCR Jbeta segments was used. The clones in this table, taken by TCRdb from immuneACCESS, are in-frame only. Not every clone is retained; where verified, under half of the shortfall comes from an unresolved V gene, and the cause of the rest is unknown. The sample table records over 200,000 clones; 77% of these occur just once. Around 2.9% of the sample is taken by the ten largest. The sequenced material came from PBMCs. The receptors come from a woman aged 60-75 years in good health and CMV-seropositive.

This clone was observed a single time. The J gene is TRBJ1-2, the V gene TRBV6-5; D gene uncertain. V lost 4 bases to trimming and J lost 3 bases, with 12 bases between them. Germline values: CDR1 MNHEY, CDR2 SVGAGI. The CDR3 length is 14 residues. The CDR3 sequence: CASSSPPRDYGYTF. The CDR3 bases are TGTGCCAGCAGTTCCCCGCCCCGGGACTATGGCTACACCTTC.

The chain links TRBV6-5 to TRBJ2-2; D call uncertain. Germline V gives CDR1 MNHEY, CDR2 SVGAGI. The length of the CDR3 is 12 residues. The V end lost 7 bases, the J end lost 3 bases, and 6 bases lay between the germline ends. The CDR3 bases are TGTGCCAGCACCCAGGACACCGGGGAGCTGTTTTTT. It encodes CASTQDTGELFF.

The chain uses TRBV5-1 and TRBJ2-3, with 10 bases aligning to TRBD1. J lost 5 bases, V lost 3 bases, and 9 bases had no gene match. CDR3 length: 16 amino acids. Germline CDR1 SGHRS, CDR2 YFSETQ. The CDR3 DNA follows: TGCGCCAGCAGCTCAGCGGGACAGGGGTCGATAGATACGCAGTATTTT. Amino acids: CASSSAGQGSIDTQYF.

The chain is built from TRBV28 and TRBJ1-2; D possibly corresponds to TRBD1 (6 bases). This CDR3 comprises 18 residues. V lost 4 bases and J lost 3, with 24 bases in between. Looked up from germline, CDR1 is MDHEN and CDR2 is SYDVKM. Here the CDR3 DNA reads TGTGCCAGCAGTTCACTAGATGAACCTCGGACAGCGTACTATGGCTACACCTTC. Translating gives CASSSLDEPRTAYYGYTF.

This clone has just one count. The chain uses TRBV7-2 and TRBJ2-3, with 13 bases aligning to TRBD2. The CDR3 totals 16 residues. V lost 4 bases and J lost 2; bases outside the gene matches: 3. The germline gives CDR1 SGHTA, CDR2 FQGNSA. CDR3 sequence: CASSSGLAGNTDTQYF. The CDR3 region has the DNA TGTGCCAGCAGCTCGGGACTAGCGGGGAACACAGATACGCAGTATTTT.

The chain uses TRBV7-9 and TRBJ2-7; TRBD2 matches 9 bases. The V and J ends lost 0 bases and 3 bases, in that order; junction bases with no gene match: 6. The CDR3 runs 16 residues. CDR1 is SEHNR and CDR2 is FQNEAQ in the germline V gene (reference sequence). CDR3 in amino acids: CASSLASGSVIYEQYF. CDR3 DNA sequence: TGTGCCAGCAGCTTAGCTAGCGGGAGTGTTATCTACGAGCAGTACTTC.

The V gene is TRBV19, the J gene TRBJ1-1, with 11 bases lining up with TRBD1. V was clipped by 4 bases and J by 4 bases; unmatched bases: 2. In germline, CDR1 is LNHDA, CDR2 SQIVND (reference sequence). The CDR3 consists of 14 residues. The CDR3 nucleotides are TGTGCCAGTAGTACAGGACAGGGGGCCACTGAAGCTTTCTTT. It encodes CASSTGQGATEAFF.

This clone is a singleton in its sample. The rearrangement joins TRBV18 to TRBJ1-5, with TRBD1 matching 8 bases. Germline V CDR1 and CDR2: KGHSH, LQKENI. Trimming removed 1 base from V and 6 bases from J; junction bases left unmatched: 5. The CDR3 runs 15 residues. CDR3 coding DNA: TGTGCCAGCTCACCACTTTCAGGGGGCGGTCAGCCCCAGCATTTT. This codes for CASSPLSGGGQPQHF.

The V call is TRBV5-1, the J call TRBJ2-5; D is perhaps TRBD1 (6 bases). Matching the DNA end better, TRBJ2-7 makes the J call doubtful. The CDR3 has 15 residues. Germline lookup yields CDR1 SGHRS and CDR2 YFSETQ. The CDR3 reads CASSLGTRRHYEQYF. CDR3 nucleotide sequence: TGCGCCAGCAGCCTAGGGACAAGGAGGCACTACGAGCAGTACTTC.

The J gene is TRBJ1-2, the V gene TRBV4-1; TRBD1 matches at 8 bases. V was clipped by 1 base and J by 2 bases; unmatched bases: 3. From germline, CDR1 is MGHRA and CDR2 YSYEKL. This CDR3 contains 15 residues. The CDR3 loop is CASSQGRQGNYGYTF. The CDR3 nucleotides are TGCGCCAGCAGCCAAGGACGACAGGGGAACTATGGCTACACCTTC.

The chain is built from TRBV5-5 and TRBJ2-7, with D possibly TRBD1 on 5 matching bases. The CDR3 length is 14 residues. V lost 2 bases and J lost 1, with 10 bases in between. Germline V lookup: CDR1 SGHKS, CDR2 YYEKEE (reference sequence). Written as DNA, the CDR3 is TGTGCCAGCAGCTTCAGGGATGTGTCCTACGAGCAGTACTTC. Encoded protein: CASSFRDVSYEQYF.

This clone came up a few times. The chain carries TRBV30 and TRBJ1-2; D is unclear. In germline, CDR1 is GTSNPN, CDR2 SVGIG (reference sequence). The length of the CDR3 is 15 residues. V lost 0 bases, J lost 4 bases, and 15 bases lay in between. The CDR3 sequence is CAWSVNLVGGYGYTF. CDR3 nucleotide sequence: TGTGCCTGGAGTGTAAATCTGGTAGGAGGCTATGGCTACACCTTC.

J is TRBJ2-7 and V is TRBV11-1; TRBD1 agrees at 10 bases. This CDR3 is built from 16 residues. Germline values: CDR1 SGHAT, CDR2 FQDESV (reference sequence). Trimming cost V 4 bases and J 0 bases; bases outside gene matches: 6. The CDR3 loop is CASSSPGTGDSYEQYF. The CDR3 region has the DNA TGTGCCAGCAGCTCACCCGGGACAGGGGACTCCTACGAGCAGTACTTC.

This rearrangement joins TRBV2 to TRBJ1-1; D is ambiguous. V was pared by 5 bases and J by 4 bases, with 11 bases between. CDR1 SNHLY and CDR2 FYNNEI come from the germline V gene. The CDR3 length is 13 residues. The CDR3 protein is CASSTHEGTEAFF. CDR3 nucleotide sequence: TGTGCCAGCAGTACCCACGAGGGCACTGAAGCTTTCTTT.

This chain connects TRBV11-2 to TRBJ2-7; 8 bases align to TRBD2. With V trimmed by 3 bases and J by 0 bases, 7 bases remained unmatched. The CDR3 is made up of 16 amino acids. Germline CDR1 SGHAT, CDR2 FQNNGV. The CDR3 sequence: CASSFPTSESSYEQYF. DNA of the CDR3: TGTGCCAGCAGCTTTCCGACTAGCGAGAGCTCCTACGAGCAGTACTTC.

The V gene is TRBV7-6, the J gene TRBJ1-4; tentative D call: TRBD1 (6 bases). Germline CDR1 and CDR2: SGHVS and FNYEAQ. This CDR3 has 15 amino acids. V was shortened by 5 bases and J by 4 bases, with 14 bases between the two germline ends. CDR3: CASSPRGGLNEKLFF. The CDR3 coding sequence is TGTGCCAGCAGCCCGAGGGGGGGCCTTAATGAAAAACTGTTTTTT.

The gene calls are TRBV18 and TRBJ1-5; weak D call: TRBD1 (6 bases). CDR1 and CDR2 (germline): KGHSH, LQKENI. Trimming took off 6 bases at V and 0 bases at J, with 15 bases between the two ends. The CDR3 totals 16 residues. CDR3 nucleotides: TGTGCCAGCTCCTCCACAGGGCAGAATAGCAATCAGCCCCAGCATTTT. The encoded protein is CASSSTGQNSNQPQHF.

The V and J genes are TRBV7-2 and TRBJ2-5, with 7 bases identical to TRBD2. Germline-derived CDR1 and CDR2 are SGHTA and FQGNSA. The CDR3 runs 16 residues. After removal of 5 bases from V and 1 base from J, the junction contained 10 bases not matched to a gene. Written as DNA, the CDR3 is TGTGCCAGCAGCGCCCGGACTGGGGGGGGCCAAGAGACCCAGTACTTC. Its protein is CASSARTGGGQETQYF.

This clone was recorded once. The chain employs TRBV10-2 and TRBJ2-1; D might be TRBD1 (5 bases). The CDR3 runs 19 residues. CDR1 is WSHSY, CDR2 SAAADI, per germline. V dropped 0 bases and J dropped 0 bases, with 18 bases sitting between them. CDR3 bases: TGCGCCAGCAGTGAGTCGGGGCAAAAAATTACGAGCTCCTACAATGAGCAGTTCTTC. It yields the protein CASSESGQKITSSYNEQFF.

The chain combines TRBV7-9 with TRBJ2-2; D is unclear. The CDR3 runs 16 residues. CDR1 and CDR2 from the germline V gene are SEHNR and FQNEAQ (reference sequence). Trimming stripped 1 base from V and 4 bases from J, with 13 bases between. Here the CDR3 reads CASSLVASPVTGELFF. The CDR3 DNA is TGTGCCAGCAGCTTAGTCGCTAGTCCTGTCACCGGGGAGCTGTTTTTT.

Concerning this clone itself: A junction end diverges from the germline sequence, so it may reflect a read error. The V gene is TRBV7-8, the J gene TRBJ2-7; D is ambiguous. The CDR3 spans 11 residues. The V gene's germline CDR1 is SGHVS and CDR2 FQNEAQ. This CDR3 is CASSPSHEQYF. In DNA, the CDR3 is TGTGCCAGCAGCCCCTCCCACGAGCAGTACTTC.

Regarding this clone: The junction and the germline gene differ at one end; a read error may be behind it. The V and J genes are TRBV14 and TRBJ1-2; D is uncertain. The CDR3 runs 13 residues. From germline, CDR1 is SGHDN and CDR2 FVKESK. The CDR3 reads CASSHVTKYGYTF. The CDR3 region has the DNA TGTGCCAGCAGCCATGTTACTAAGTATGGCTACACCTTC.

This chain links TRBV6-6 with TRBJ2-3; D is possibly TRBD2 (6 bases). This CDR3 contains 14 residues. Germline V lookup: CDR1 MNHNY, CDR2 SVGAGI (reference sequence). V gave up 4 bases and J gave up 2 bases, with 10 bases separating them. CDR3 residues: CASSSGGPTDTQYF. CDR3 bases: TGTGCCAGCAGTTCCGGGGGACCCACAGATACGCAGTATTTT.

The V and J genes are TRBV28 and TRBJ1-2; D gene ambiguous. CDR3 length: 14 residues. V lost 5 bases and J lost 5, with 15 bases in between. Germline V CDR1 and CDR2: MDHEN, SYDVKM. The CDR3 bases are TGTGCCAGCAGTGCGCAGGCCGCCGGATATGGCTACACCTTC. It specifies CASSAQAAGYGYTF.

The chain combines TRBV5-6 with TRBJ2-2; 7 bases agree with TRBD2. V trimming: 4 bases; J trimming: 3 bases; junction bases outside the gene matches: 6. The CDR3 consists of 15 residues. CDR1 and CDR2 (germline): SGHDT, YYEEEE. As DNA, the CDR3 is TGTGCCAGCAGCCCGGTGGGGAGGGACACCGGGGAGCTGTTTTTT. The encoded protein is CASSPVGRDTGELFF.

This clone has only one observation. The rearrangement links TRBV11-2 to TRBJ2-1; the D gene is possibly TRBD1 (6 bases). Per the germline V gene, CDR1 is SGHAT and CDR2 is FQNNGV. The CDR3 is 13 residues long. Between the trimmed V and J ends, which lost 6 bases and 9 bases, there was a span of 15 bases. DNA for the CDR3: TGTGCCAGCAGGAAGGACGCACAGGGTGAGCAGTTCTTC. This sequence encodes CASRKDAQGEQFF.

This clone was seen a single time. The chain is built from TRBV14 and TRBJ1-1; weak D call: TRBD1 (5 bases). V lost 4 bases to trimming and J lost 1 base, with 10 bases between them. Germline-derived CDR1 and CDR2 are SGHDN and FVKESK. This CDR3 has 14 amino acids. CDR3 protein: CASSLTGGNTEAFF. CDR3 in DNA: TGTGCCAGCAGCCTAACCGGGGGGAACACTGAAGCTTTCTTT.

The V call is TRBV6-1, the J call TRBJ1-5, with unresolved D. Germline values: CDR1 MNHNS, CDR2 SASEGT. This CDR3 has 14 amino acids. V shed 2 bases and J shed 4 bases, with 9 bases lying between them. CDR3 coding DNA: TGTGCCAGCAGTGAAAGGAGCTTGAATCAGCCCCAGCATTTT. Residues: CASSERSLNQPQHF.

The chain has TRBV9 and TRBJ1-1; D gene uncertain. CDR1 is SGDLS, CDR2 YYNGEE, per germline. This CDR3 comprises 13 residues. Trimming took off 1 base at V and 3 bases at J, with 7 bases between the two ends. CDR3 residues: CASSVREDTEAFF. CDR3 DNA: TGTGCCAGCAGCGTAAGGGAGGACACTGAAGCTTTCTTT.

The V call is TRBV2, the J call TRBJ1-1; 10 nucleotides match TRBD1. Germline V lookup: CDR1 SNHLY, CDR2 FYNNEI. The CDR3 spans 15 residues. V gave up 6 bases and J gave up 4 bases; unmatched junction bases: 8. Here the CDR3 DNA reads TGTGCCAGCAGGGACCGGGACAGGGGAACCACTGAAGCTTTCTTT. This sequence encodes CASRDRDRGTTEAFF.

The V call is TRBV30, the J call TRBJ2-1; D might be TRBD1 (5 bases). Germline V gene lookup returns CDR1 GTSNPN and CDR2 SVGIG (reference sequence). V was clipped by 0 bases and J by 5 bases, with 8 bases between them. The CDR3 has 13 residues. CDR3 protein: CAWSVPGNNEQFF. DNA for the CDR3: TGTGCCTGGAGTGTACCAGGGAACAATGAGCAGTTCTTC.

This clone came up a few times. The rearrangement links TRBV30 to TRBJ2-3; TRBD2 aligns across 11 bases. From germline, CDR1 is GTSNPN and CDR2 SVGIG (reference sequence). The CDR3 loop spans 14 amino acids. Trimming took 4 bases from V and 6 from J; bases not matched to a gene: 6. The CDR3 here is CAWNVAGGWDTQYF. The CDR3 bases are TGTGCCTGGAATGTAGCGGGAGGGTGGGATACGCAGTATTTT.